Listed here are 13 T cell receptor beta chains from one sample, sequenced in a study of monozygotic twins with inflammatory bowel disease. TCRdb reworked the 5' RACE reads into one entry per CDR3 protein, no DNA. This listing includes about 160,000 distinct CDR3 sequences. The sample taken for sequencing was blood. Receptor source: a human donor with ulcerative colitis or Crohn's disease, or a healthy co-twin of an affected twin (not recorded which).

The rearrangement links TRBV28 to TRBJ2-2; absent DNA, TCRdb's TRBD1 call cannot be checked. The CDR3 consists of 14 residues. Germline lookup yields CDR1 MDHEN and CDR2 SYDVKM. CDR3 region: CASKGPGDTGELFF.

The V and J genes are TRBV5-4 and TRBJ2-7; the D gene TCRdb calls, TRBD2, cannot be checked with no DNA. CDR3 length: 15 amino acids. Germline lookup yields CDR1 SGHNT and CDR2 YYREEE (reference sequence). The CDR3: CASSLGALTRLEQYF.

V gene TRBV5-1 combines with J gene TRBJ2-2; with no DNA, the TCRdb D assignment of TRBD1 cannot be verified. The length of the CDR3 is 16 residues. Germline CDR1 is SGHRS and CDR2 is YFSETQ. The CDR3 is CASSLDGDPGTGELFF.

The chain employs TRBV20-1 and TRBJ2-6. Germline V gives CDR1 DFQATT, CDR2 SNEGSKA (reference sequence). The length of the CDR3 is 12 residues. CDR3 in amino acids: CSGGSGANVLTF.

The rearrangement joins TRBV6-2 or TRBV6-3 to TRBJ2-7; the TCRdb call, TRBD2, lacks DNA for checking. Per germline, CDR1 MNHEY and CDR2 SVGEGT. The CDR3 runs 15 residues. CDR3: CASILEASLTYEQYF.

CDR3 protein: CASSNRPPYEQYF. J is TRBJ2-7 and V is TRBV5-4; the TRBD1 assignment by TCRdb is unverifiable without DNA. CDR3 length: 13 residues. The germline CDR1 and CDR2 sequences are SGHNT and YYREEE (reference sequence).

The rearrangement joins TRBV19 to TRBJ1-1; with no DNA, the TCRdb D assignment of TRBD1 cannot be verified. Germline V gene sequence: CDR1 LNHDA, CDR2 SQIVND (reference sequence). The CDR3 is 13 residues long. CDR3: CASWTGGRSEAFF. Supplemented by reference TRBV19 and TRBJ1-1, the full variable domain reads DGGITQSPKYLFRKEGQNVTLSCEQNLNHDAMYWYRQDPGQGLRLIYYSQIVNDFQKGDIAEGYSVSREKKESFPLTVTSAQKNPTAFYLCASWTGGRSEAFFGQGTRLTVV.

The chain recombines TRBV9 with TRBJ2-1; absent DNA, TCRdb's TRBD1 call cannot be checked. The germline V gene has CDR1 SGDLS and CDR2 YYNGEE. The CDR3 runs 19 residues. Here the CDR3 reads CASSVEGAGRILSDNEQFF. Full variable domain (rest looked up from reference TRBV9 and TRBJ2-1): DSGVTQTPKHLITATGQRVTLRCSPRSGDLSVYWYQQSLDQGLQFLIQYYNGEERAKGNILERFSAQQFPDLHSELNLSSLELGDSALYFCASSVEGAGRILSDNEQFFGPGTRLTVL.

The V and J genes are TRBV25-1 and TRBJ2-1; TCRdb names TRBD1, which stays unverified in the absence of DNA. CDR1 MGHDK and CDR2 SYGVNS come from the germline V gene. There are 14 residues in the CDR3. CDR3 sequence: CASRKTGSNNEQFF.

This sequence joins TRBV28 and TRBJ1-3. Germline V CDR1 and CDR2: MDHEN, SYDVKM. The CDR3 has 15 residues. This chain's CDR3 is CASTSLGYSGNTIYF.

The rearrangement links TRBV7-6 to TRBJ1-2; TCRdb designates TRBD1, a call that cannot be tested without DNA. Germline V lookup: CDR1 SGHVS, CDR2 FNYEAQ. This CDR3 is built from 14 residues. Here the CDR3 reads CASSLAWGARGYTF.

V usage is TRBV18 and J usage is TRBJ2-2; TCRdb's D gene call, TRBD1, goes unchecked for lack of DNA. Germline V gene sequence: CDR1 KGHSH, CDR2 LQKENI. There are 14 residues in the CDR3. CDR3 sequence: CASSPLQGPGELFF.

The rearrangement links TRBV23-1 to TRBJ2-7; there is no DNA to check the TCRdb D call of TRBD2. TRBV23-1 is known as an ORF, though its function is uncertain. CDR3 length: 15 amino acids. This chain's CDR3 is CASSHIAGGVDEQYF.